The 22 T cell receptor beta chains presented below share a single source sample, sequenced in a study of cytomegalovirus exposure and HLA in healthy donors (dated by TCRdb to 2017 to 2019). Libraries were made using the immunoSEQ multiplex PCR assay. For the multiplex PCR, a mixture combining 60 forward primers for TCR Vbeta segments and 13 reverse primers for TCR Jbeta segments was used. TCRdb stores this immuneACCESS table with in-frame sequences only. Part of the clones is absent; in the studies checked, under half of the shortfall reflects unresolved V genes, and no reason is known for the rest. The sample yields roughly 160,000 clones; 75% were counted once. The leading ten clones occupy about 7.6% of the sample. The sequencing sample was made of PBMCs. The receptors originated from a woman in her thirties or forties in good health and CMV-seropositive.

This clone was picked up one time. The chain links TRBV10-3 to TRBJ1-1; tentatively, D is TRBD1 (5 bases). V was shortened by 0 bases and J by 7 bases, with 12 bases between the two germline ends. CDR3 length: 14 residues. The germline V gene has CDR1 ENHRY and CDR2 SYGVKD. The CDR3 nucleotides are TGTGCCATCAGTGAGTCTTCTAGACAGCATGAAGCTTTCTTT. Its protein is CAISESSRQHEAFF.

The CDR3 loop reads CASSIQGSQNEKLFF. The CDR3 bases are TGTGCCAGTAGTATACAGGGAAGTCAAAATGAAAAACTGTTTTTT. The genes are TRBV19 and TRBJ1-4, with TRBD1 as a possible D gene (5 bases). The ends were cut back, 2 bases at V and 5 bases at J, with 12 bases in the middle. The germline CDR1 and CDR2 sequences are LNHDA and SQIVND (reference sequence). This CDR3 comprises 15 residues.

CDR3 coding DNA: TGCAGCGTTGTGGGGGCGGGCGGGAACACTGAAGCTTTCTTT. The encoded protein is CSVVGAGGNTEAFF. The V gene is TRBV29-1, the J gene TRBJ1-1, with a weak D call TRBD1 (6 bases). The germline CDR1 and CDR2 sequences are SQVTM and ANQGSEA. This CDR3 has 14 residues. V was cut by 4 bases and J by 1 base, with 13 bases left in between.

This chain links TRBV9 with TRBJ2-7, with D possibly being TRBD1 (5 bases). The CDR3 contains 15 residues. Deletions cut 0 bases from V and 5 bases from J, with 15 bases between. Germline CDR1 is SGDLS and CDR2 is YYNGEE. The CDR3 loop is CASSVEAGSVDEQYF. As DNA, the CDR3 is TGTGCCAGCAGCGTAGAGGCAGGGTCCGTGGACGAGCAGTACTTC. The full variable domain, with the rest looked up from reference TRBV9 and TRBJ2-7, is DSGVTQTPKHLITATGQRVTLRCSPRSGDLSVYWYQQSLDQGLQFLIQYYNGEERAKGNILERFSAQQFPDLHSELNLSSLELGDSALYFCASSVEAGSVDEQYFGPGTRLTVT.

The rearrangement links TRBV4-1 to TRBJ2-1, with 13 bases lining up with TRBD2. Germline V gene sequence: CDR1 MGHRA, CDR2 YSYEKL. Trimming cost V 5 bases and J 8 bases; bases outside gene matches: 3. This CDR3 comprises 14 residues. The CDR3 sequence is CASSGTSGKDEQFF. As DNA, the CDR3 is TGCGCCAGCAGCGGGACTAGCGGGAAGGATGAGCAGTTCTTC.

This chain links TRBV11-2 with TRBJ1-3, with D unclear. Trimming left V 3 bases short and J 0 bases short, with 9 bases between. Per germline, CDR1 SGHAT and CDR2 FQNNGV. The CDR3 is 15 residues long. The CDR3 DNA follows: TGTGCCAGCAGCTTGCAGGCCAGCTCTGGAAACACCATATATTTT. Its translation is CASSLQASSGNTIYF.

This clone has more than one count but fewer than ten. V usage is TRBV5-1 and J usage is TRBJ2-1, with TRBD1 matching over 9 bases. Trimming removed 4 bases from V and 1 base from J; junction bases left unmatched: 6. The germline V gene encodes CDR1 SGHRS and CDR2 YFSETQ. The CDR3 totals 16 residues. Here the CDR3 reads CASSITGGGSYNEQFF. CDR3 DNA sequence: TGCGCCAGCAGCATTACAGGGGGCGGATCCTACAATGAGCAGTTCTTC.

About this clone itself: Other nucleotide sequences from this sample produce the same CDR3. This rearrangement joins TRBV19 to TRBJ2-2; possible D gene TRBD1, 7 bases. The CDR3 is 15 amino acids. V lost 5 bases, J lost 0 bases, and 10 bases lay in between. CDR1 is LNHDA and CDR2 is SQIVND in the germline V gene (reference sequence). CDR3 region: CASSGGTANTGELFF. The CDR3 DNA reads TGTGCCAGTAGTGGGGGGACAGCGAACACCGGGGAGCTGTTTTTT.

This chain links TRBV5-8 with TRBJ2-1; D unresolved. There are 15 residues in the CDR3. The V end was cut by 4 bases, the J end by 7 bases, with 18 bases between. Per the germline V gene, CDR1 is SGHTS and CDR2 is YDEGEE. The CDR3 DNA follows: TGTGCCAGCAGCCGAGCCCTAGGAACCCTTAATGAGCAGTTCTTC. It specifies CASSRALGTLNEQFF. The variable domain in full, completed from reference TRBV5-8 and TRBJ2-1, reads EAGVTQSPTHLIKTRGQQATLRCSPISGHTSVYWYQQALGLGLQFLLWYDEGEERNRGNFPPRFSGRQFPNYSSELNVNALELEDSALYLCASSRALGTLNEQFFGPGTRLTVL.

In the case of this clone: Other nucleotide sequences in the sample specify the same CDR3. This chain uses TRBV7-8 with TRBJ2-1; TRBD1 matches 9 bases. Germline values: CDR1 SGHVS, CDR2 FQNEAQ. The CDR3 length is 16 residues. Germline trimming cut 1 base from V and 4 bases from J; bases unmatched to any gene: 5. The CDR3 here is CASSLVRDRAYNEQFF. The CDR3 DNA reads as TGTGCCAGCAGCTTAGTCCGGGACAGGGCTTACAATGAGCAGTTCTTC.

The genes are TRBV11-2 and TRBJ2-3; 9 nucleotides align to TRBD2. The CDR3 consists of 15 residues. Germline V gene sequence: CDR1 SGHAT, CDR2 FQNNGV. J gave up 4 bases and V 6 bases, and 8 bases lay outside the gene matches. CDR3 sequence (DNA): TGTGCCAGCAGGTTTAGCGGGAGCGGTTCAGATACGCAGTATTTT. Translation gives CASRFSGSGSDTQYF.

The chain couples TRBV19 to TRBJ2-1; 15 positions match TRBD2. The germline CDR1 and CDR2 sequences are LNHDA and SQIVND (reference sequence). V gave up 7 bases and J gave up 8 bases; unmatched junction bases: 6. This CDR3 is 15 amino acids long. The CDR3 nucleotides read TGTGCCAGTACCCCGGGACTAGCGGGAGGTTATGAGCAGTTCTTC. It codes for CASTPGLAGGYEQFF. Full variable domain (missing parts from reference TRBV19 and TRBJ2-1): DGGITQSPKYLFRKEGQNVTLSCEQNLNHDAMYWYRQDPGQGLRLIYYSQIVNDFQKGDIAEGYSVSREKKESFPLTVTSAQKNPTAFYLCASTPGLAGGYEQFFGPGTRLTVL.

This chain uses TRBV6-1 with TRBJ2-7, with D tentatively TRBD1 (6 bases). The germline gives CDR1 MNHNS, CDR2 SASEGT. The CDR3 consists of 15 residues. Trimming stripped 5 bases from V and 1 base from J, with 15 bases between. CDR3 protein: CASSPDRILSYEQYF. The CDR3 nucleotides are TGTGCCAGCAGTCCCGACAGGATCCTTTCCTACGAGCAGTACTTC.

The chain links TRBV29-1 to TRBJ2-7, with 12 bases identical to TRBD2. V lost 2 bases to trimming and J lost 3 bases; unmatched junction nucleotides: 5. Germline V lookup: CDR1 SQVTM, CDR2 ANQGSEA. CDR3 length: 15 amino acids. The CDR3 is CSVELASGRVYEQYF. The DNA of the CDR3 is TGCAGCGTTGAACTGGCTAGCGGGAGGGTCTACGAGCAGTACTTC.

The chain recombines TRBV7-9 with TRBJ1-4, with a possible D match to TRBD1 (5 bases). CDR3 size: 15 residues. V was shortened by 5 bases and J by 7 bases, with 17 bases between the two germline ends. The germline V gene has CDR1 SEHNR and CDR2 FQNEAQ (reference sequence). CDR3 protein: CASSPRGGTSEKLFF. The CDR3 DNA reads as TGTGCCAGCAGCCCCCGGGGGGGTACGAGTGAAAAACTGTTTTTT. Full variable domain (remainder filled in from reference TRBV7-9 and TRBJ1-4): DTGVSQNPRHKITKRGQNVTFRCDPISEHNRLYWYRQTLGQGPEFLTYFQNEAQLEKSRLLSDRFSAERPKGSFSTLEIQRTEQGDSAMYLCASSPRGGTSEKLFFGSGTQLSVL.

The V call is TRBV6-1, the J call TRBJ2-5; no reliable D call. The J call may be mistaken, given a closer DNA end match to TRBJ2-7. CDR3 size: 12 residues. The germline gives CDR1 MNHNS, CDR2 SASEGT. As DNA, the CDR3 is TGTGCCAGCAGTGAAGCCTCCTACGAGCAGTACTTC. Amino acid sequence: CASSEASYEQYF.

CDR3 DNA sequence: TGCGCCAGCAGCCAACGGAGCCTCGCGTTAGCGGGAGAGACCCAGTACTTC. Translated: CASSQRSLALAGETQYF. The genes are TRBV4-3 and TRBJ2-5; TRBD2 matches 7 bases. The ends lost 2 bases at V and 4 bases at J; junction bases unmatched: 13. Germline V gene sequence: CDR1 LGHNA, CDR2 YSLEER. The CDR3 is 17 residues long.

V gene TRBV6-1 combines with J gene TRBJ1-1; D may be TRBD1 (5 bases). CDR1 MNHNS and CDR2 SASEGT come from the germline V gene. CDR3 size: 14 residues. V lost 5 bases and J 8 bases, leaving 18 bases between the germline ends. CDR3 protein: CASSYSRQRVEAFF. In DNA, the CDR3 is TGTGCCAGCAGTTATAGTCGACAGCGGGTAGAAGCTTTCTTT.

CDR3 region: CASSLLEKSGNTIYF. Here the CDR3 DNA reads TGCGCCAGCAGCCTTTTAGAAAAATCTGGAAACACCATATATTTT. The chain couples TRBV4-1 to TRBJ1-3; D unclear. The CDR3 runs 15 residues. V gave up 4 bases and J gave up 1 base, with 11 bases separating them. Germline loops: CDR1 MGHRA, CDR2 YSYEKL.

The rearrangement uses TRBV5-4 and TRBJ1-2; D gene uncertain. The ends were cut back, 0 bases at V and 8 bases at J, with 17 bases in the middle. The germline V gene encodes CDR1 SGHNT and CDR2 YYREEE (reference sequence). CDR3 length: 15 residues. The chain's CDR3 is CASSLEGDGAGGYTF. CDR3 nucleotides: TGTGCCAGCAGCTTGGAAGGAGACGGCGCCGGCGGCTACACCTTC.

This rearrangement joins TRBV9 to TRBJ2-1, with D possibly matching TRBD2 (6 bases). V was trimmed by 0 bases and J by 7 bases, leaving 11 bases between them. Germline V gene lookup returns CDR1 SGDLS and CDR2 YYNGEE. The CDR3 extends over 14 amino acids. This CDR3 reads CASSVAGVSNEQFF. In DNA, the CDR3 is TGTGCCAGCAGCGTAGCGGGAGTATCGAATGAGCAGTTCTTC.

Points on this clone: Other DNA sequences of this sample code for an identical CDR3. The rearrangement uses TRBV19 and TRBJ2-1, with 7 nucleotides matching TRBD2. The CDR3 consists of 15 residues. J lost 2 bases, V lost 3 bases, and 4 bases had no gene match. CDR1 and CDR2 (germline): LNHDA, SQIVND (reference sequence). The CDR3 protein is CASSIGGRAYNEQFF. Here the CDR3 DNA reads TGTGCCAGTAGTATCGGCGGGAGAGCCTACAATGAGCAGTTCTTC.